Each of the 32 T cell receptor beta chains below was sequenced from the same sample in a study of blood T cell repertoires in COVID-19. Profiled with immunoSEQ multiplex PCR; TCRdb holds only in-frame clones, not every one. The sample carries about 61,000 clones, about 80% recorded once. The sequencing sample was made of peripheral blood. These receptors came from a man older than 75 with active or convalescent COVID-19.

This chain links TRBV3-1 (or the pseudogene TRBV3-2) with TRBJ2-7, with 7 bases that match TRBD1. J lost 5 bases, V lost 0 bases, and 13 bases had no gene match. CDR1 and CDR2 (germline): LGHDT, YNNKEL (reference sequence). The CDR3 covers 17 residues. The CDR3: CASSQDRGRLVVHEQYF. CDR3 DNA sequence: TGTGCCAGCAGCCAAGATAGGGGGCGATTAGTAGTACACGAGCAGTACTTC.

J is TRBJ2-1 and V is TRBV7-2, with D possibly TRBD2 on 5 matching bases. The V and J ends lost 6 bases and 4 bases respectively, with 16 bases between them. The CDR3 extends over 15 amino acids. Per germline, CDR1 SGHTA and CDR2 FQGNSA. The CDR3, as DNA: TGTGCCAGCAGGTCTGGGGAGCTAATATACAATGAGCAGTTCTTC. Translated, it gives CASRSGELIYNEQFF.

This clone was seen more than once but under ten times. This sequence joins TRBV18 and TRBJ2-5, with D unresolved. From germline, CDR1 is KGHSH and CDR2 LQKENI. V was clipped by 2 bases and J by 5 bases, with 6 bases between them. This CDR3 has 12 amino acids. The CDR3: CASSPSQETQYF. The CDR3 DNA is TGTGCCAGCTCACCAAGTCAGGAGACCCAGTACTTC.

This clone came up once. This chain joins TRBV2 and TRBJ1-4; 9 bases align to TRBD1. After removal of 6 bases from V and 6 bases from J, the junction contained 5 bases not matched to a gene. Germline V gene sequence: CDR1 SNHLY, CDR2 FYNNEI. The CDR3 is made up of 14 amino acids. The CDR3 region is CASSAGTGHEKLFF. CDR3 sequence (DNA): TGTGCCAGCAGCGCCGGGACAGGGCATGAAAAACTGTTTTTT.

The rearrangement links TRBV6-6 to TRBJ1-6; TRBD1 is a possible D gene (5 bases). The CDR3 is 16 residues long. Germline CDR1 is MNHNY and CDR2 is SVGAGI (reference sequence). V was shortened by 7 bases and J by 0 bases, with 13 bases between the two germline ends. The CDR3 loop reads CASMDRGSSYNSPLHF. As DNA, the CDR3 is TGTGCCAGCATGGACCGGGGGAGCTCCTATAATTCACCCCTCCACTTT.

The chain uses TRBV9 and TRBJ2-3; the match to TRBD2 covers 10 bases. The CDR3 runs to 16 residues. The ends lost 0 bases at V and 6 bases at J; junction bases unmatched: 7. Germline CDR1 reads SGDLS; CDR2 reads YYNGEE. The CDR3: CASSVGTSGSWDTQYF. The CDR3 DNA sequence: TGTGCCAGCAGCGTAGGGACTAGCGGAAGTTGGGATACGCAGTATTTT.

The V gene is TRBV5-1, the J gene TRBJ2-3, with 8 nucleotides matching TRBD1. The CDR3 runs to 17 residues. The V segment lost 4 bases and the J segment 4 bases; nucleotides outside the gene matches: 14. The germline CDR1 and CDR2 sequences are SGHRS and YFSETQ. The CDR3 here is CASSTGPLNRGSDTQYF. The CDR3 DNA is TGCGCCAGCAGCACCGGACCTCTAAACAGGGGGTCAGATACGCAGTATTTT.

The V and J genes are TRBV6-1 and TRBJ2-5, with D perhaps matching TRBD1 (5 bases). Trimming left V 0 bases short and J 13 bases short, with 12 bases between. CDR1 MNHNS and CDR2 SASEGT come from the germline V gene. This CDR3 contains 12 residues. DNA for the CDR3: TGTGCCAGCAGTGAAGCGACTTGGGGCGGGTACTTC. The encoded protein is CASSEATWGGYF.

J is TRBJ2-5 and V is TRBV2; 8 nucleotides align to TRBD2. From germline, CDR1 is SNHLY and CDR2 FYNNEI. The J segment lost 3 bases and the V segment lost 2 bases, leaving 8 bases of the junction unmatched. The CDR3 contains 16 residues. The CDR3 reads CASSERSGRREETQYF. The CDR3 nucleotides read TGTGCCAGCAGTGAACGGAGCGGGAGAAGGGAAGAGACCCAGTACTTC.

V gene TRBV6-1 combines with J gene TRBJ1-5; 10 bases are shared with TRBD1. V shed 4 bases, J shed 4 bases, and the junction held 7 bases outside the gene matches. Germline values: CDR1 MNHNS, CDR2 SASEGT. The CDR3 has 16 residues. The DNA of the CDR3 is TGTGCCAGCAGTGGGGACAGGGGAGGACTTAATCAGCCCCAGCATTTT. Translation gives CASSGDRGGLNQPQHF.

The CDR3 loop is CASSPWTGMIIDTQYF. The CDR3 DNA sequence: TGTGCCAGCTCACCCTGGACAGGGATGATAATAGATACGCAGTATTTT. The genes are TRBV18 and TRBJ2-3; 8 nucleotides line up with TRBD1. The CDR3 has 16 residues. Germline values: CDR1 KGHSH, CDR2 LQKENI. J was trimmed by 5 bases and V by 3 bases; bases with no gene match: 10.

The chain employs TRBV29-1 and TRBJ1-3, with a weak D call TRBD1 (5 bases). The germline gives CDR1 SQVTM, CDR2 ANQGSEA. The CDR3 consists of 19 residues. Trimming removed 7 bases at V and 0 bases at J, with 28 bases between. Here the CDR3 reads CSARTGTFIGSSSGNTIYF. CDR3 DNA: TGCAGCGCCAGGACCGGGACTTTCATTGGATCGAGCTCTGGAAACACCATATATTTT.

The rearrangement uses TRBV2 and TRBJ1-1, with D perhaps matching TRBD1 (5 bases). This CDR3 has 15 amino acids. Between the trimmed V and J ends, which lost 7 bases and 4 bases, there was a span of 19 bases. In germline, CDR1 is SNHLY, CDR2 FYNNEI. The CDR3 bases are TGTGCCAGCATTAAGGGCAGGGCCATTGGCACTGAAGCTTTCTTT. It translates to CASIKGRAIGTEAFF. Drawing the rest from reference TRBV2 and TRBJ1-1, the complete variable domain is EPEVTQTPSHQVTQMGQEVILRCVPISNHLYFYWYRQILGQKVEFLVSFYNNEISEKSEIFDDQFSVERPDGSNFTLKIRSTKLEDSAMYFCASIKGRAIGTEAFFGQGTRLTVV.

This clone was seen only a few times. The V gene is TRBV10-3, the J gene TRBJ1-2, with TRBD1 identical over 9 bases. The V gene's germline CDR1 is ENHRY and CDR2 SYGVKD. This CDR3 has 12 residues. Trimming cost V 7 bases and J 8 bases; bases outside gene matches: 5. CDR3 amino acids: CAITGTGKGYTF. The CDR3 coding sequence is TGTGCCATCACCGGGACAGGGAAGGGCTACACCTTC.

This clone has just one count. The chain links TRBV6-2 or TRBV6-3 to TRBJ2-5; 8 nucleotides match TRBD1. V shed 2 bases, J shed 4 bases, and the junction held 9 bases outside the gene matches. The germline gives CDR1 MNHEY, CDR2 SVGEGT. This CDR3 contains 16 residues. The CDR3 reads CASSYGGQGWAETQYF. For the CDR3, the DNA is TGTGCCAGCAGTTACGGAGGACAGGGTTGGGCAGAGACCCAGTACTTC.

The rearrangement uses TRBV27 and TRBJ2-1, with 8 bases identical to TRBD2. The CDR3 spans 15 residues. Trimming at V came to 2 bases and at J to 4 bases, leaving 4 bases not matched to a gene. Germline loops: CDR1 MNHEY, CDR2 SMNVEV (reference sequence). The CDR3 nucleotides read TGTGCCAGCAGTTTACTTAGCGGGACATACAATGAGCAGTTCTTC. This gives the protein CASSLLSGTYNEQFF.

The J gene is TRBJ2-3, the V gene TRBV7-8; D not resolved. Per germline, CDR1 SGHVS and CDR2 FQNEAQ. The length of the CDR3 is 13 residues. V was pared by 6 bases and J by 4 bases, with 11 bases between. The CDR3 coding sequence is TGTGCCAGCAGGCCCGGGTTCGCAGATACGCAGTATTTT. It is translated as CASRPGFADTQYF.

V gene TRBV3-1 (or the pseudogene TRBV3-2) combines with J gene TRBJ1-2; 8 bases fit TRBD1. The CDR3 runs to 14 residues. Germline V gene data show CDR1 as LGHDT and CDR2 as YNNKEL (reference sequence). With 4 bases clipped from V and 6 bases from J, the junction kept 7 bases outside the gene matches. The CDR3 sequence: CASSRTGGGHGYTF. In DNA, the CDR3 is TGTGCCAGCAGCCGAACAGGGGGAGGACATGGCTACACCTTC.

A single count supports this clone. The chain joins TRBV19 to TRBJ1-6, with 7 bases fitting TRBD1. The germline gives CDR1 LNHDA, CDR2 SQIVND (reference sequence). This CDR3 contains 15 residues. V trimming: 7 bases; J trimming: 9 bases; junction bases outside the gene matches: 12. Here the CDR3 reads CASTTTGFNGSPLHF. The CDR3 DNA follows: TGTGCCAGTACCACGACAGGGTTTAATGGTTCACCCCTCCACTTT.

In this sample, this clone turned up a few times. The V gene is TRBV7-6, the J gene TRBJ2-5, with D possibly TRBD1 on 6 matching bases. V lost 4 bases, J lost 2 bases, and 14 bases lay in between. CDR1 and CDR2 (germline): SGHVS, FNYEAQ. This CDR3 region has 15 residues. The CDR3 nucleotides are TGTGCCAGCAGCTGGACCAGGGGCCGTCAAGAGACCCAGTACTTC. This encodes CASSWTRGRQETQYF.

V is TRBV28 and J is TRBJ2-3; TRBD2 aligns across 7 bases. V was pared by 9 bases and J by 2 bases, with 11 bases of the junction left unmatched. Per the germline V gene, CDR1 is MDHEN and CDR2 is SYDVKM. CDR3 length: 15 amino acids. The CDR3 coding sequence is TGTGCCAGGAAGGGTCTAGCGGTCTTCACAGATACGCAGTATTTT. Translated: CARKGLAVFTDTQYF.

The chain recombines TRBV11-1 with TRBJ2-1, with D tentatively TRBD1 (6 bases). CDR3 length equals 15 residues. The V and J ends lost 2 bases and 0 bases respectively, with 8 bases between them. Per the germline V gene, CDR1 is SGHAT and CDR2 is FQDESV (reference sequence). For the CDR3, the DNA is TGTGCCAGCAGCTTAACAGGGAGCTCCTACAATGAGCAGTTCTTC. Residues: CASSLTGSSYNEQFF.

The rearrangement uses TRBV19 and TRBJ2-2, with 12 bases fitting TRBD1. Germline trimming cut 10 bases from V and 5 bases from J; bases unmatched to any gene: 5. This CDR3 is built from 14 residues. Germline assignment: CDR1 LNHDA and CDR2 SQIVND (reference sequence). CDR3 DNA: TGTGCCACCCGGGACAGGGGGCCTACCGGGGAGCTGTTTTTT. Amino acid sequence: CATRDRGPTGELFF. The entire variable domain, with the rest obtained from reference TRBV19 and TRBJ2-2, is as follows: DGGITQSPKYLFRKEGQNVTLSCEQNLNHDAMYWYRQDPGQGLRLIYYSQIVNDFQKGDIAEGYSVSREKKESFPLTVTSAQKNPTAFYLCATRDRGPTGELFFGEGSRLTVL.

V gene TRBV7-6 combines with J gene TRBJ1-1, with D possibly being TRBD1 (5 bases). Germline values: CDR1 SGHVS, CDR2 FNYEAQ. The V and J ends lost 0 bases and 5 bases respectively, with 19 bases between them. The CDR3 consists of 17 residues. The CDR3: CASSLAAAGVEGTEAFF. DNA for the CDR3: TGTGCCAGCAGCTTAGCGGCGGCGGGGGTGGAGGGGACTGAAGCTTTCTTT. Drawing the rest from reference TRBV7-6 and TRBJ1-1, the complete variable domain is GAGVSQSPRYKVTKRGQDVALRCDPISGHVSLYWYRQALGQGPEFLTYFNYEAQQDKSGLPNDRFSAERPEGSISTLTIQRTEQRDSAMYRCASSLAAAGVEGTEAFFGQGTRLTVV.

The chain combines TRBV2 with TRBJ1-4; perhaps TRBD1 as D (5 bases). Germline V lookup: CDR1 SNHLY, CDR2 FYNNEI. This CDR3 contains 12 residues. Trimming shortened V by 4 bases and J by 7 bases, and 7 bases separated the two germline ends. CDR3: CASSGDSEKLFF. CDR3 nucleotides: TGTGCCAGCAGTGGCGACAGTGAAAAACTGTTTTTT.

V usage is TRBV27 and J usage is TRBJ2-1, with no clear D. This CDR3 has 14 amino acids. The germline V gene encodes CDR1 MNHEY and CDR2 SMNVEV (reference sequence). Trimming removed 3 bases from V and 0 bases from J, with 6 bases in between. The CDR3 DNA reads TGTGCCAGCAGTTTCTCCAGCTCCTACAATGAGCAGTTCTTC. Its translation is CASSFSSSYNEQFF.

This chain joins TRBV5-5 and TRBJ1-5; D not certain. The CDR3 length is 13 residues. Germline V gene sequence: CDR1 SGHKS, CDR2 YYEKEE (reference sequence). Deletions cut 3 bases from V and 6 bases from J, with 10 bases between. Here the CDR3 reads CASSSGGGQPQHF. The DNA for the CDR3 is TGTGCCAGCAGCTCAGGTGGAGGTCAGCCCCAGCATTTT.

This rearrangement joins TRBV7-2 to TRBJ2-7, with a weak D call TRBD2 (5 bases). CDR3 length: 14 amino acids. Germline V gene lookup returns CDR1 SGHTA and CDR2 FQGNSA. The V end lost 5 bases, the J end lost 5 bases, and 16 bases lay between the germline ends. For the CDR3, the DNA is TGTGCCAGCAGCCTGTCGAGGGCAGTAAACGAGCAGTACTTC. Amino acid sequence: CASSLSRAVNEQYF.

The rearrangement links TRBV6-4 to TRBJ2-6, with 11 bases identical to TRBD1. CDR3 length: 18 amino acids. In germline, CDR1 is MRHNA, CDR2 SNTAGT. After removal of 1 base from V and 1 base from J, the junction contained 3 bases not matched to a gene. The CDR3 here is CASSDWGQGVSGANVLTF. CDR3 DNA sequence: TGTGCCAGCAGTGACTGGGGACAGGGGGTGTCTGGGGCCAACGTCCTGACTTTC.

The CDR3 DNA reads as TGTGCCAGTAGTTTGGGACTCGGAGATACGCAGTATTTT. As protein: CASSLGLGDTQYF. The chain is built from TRBV19 and TRBJ2-3; weak D call: TRBD2 (6 bases). CDR1 is LNHDA and CDR2 is SQIVND in the germline V gene (reference sequence). CDR3 length: 13 amino acids. V lost 5 bases and J lost 5, with 11 bases in between. Full variable domain (outside the CDR3, taken from reference TRBV19 and TRBJ2-3): DGGITQSPKYLFRKEGQNVTLSCEQNLNHDAMYWYRQDPGQGLRLIYYSQIVNDFQKGDIAEGYSVSREKKESFPLTVTSAQKNPTAFYLCASSLGLGDTQYFGPGTRLTVL.

This clone was seen a handful of times. The chain is built from TRBV5-5 and TRBJ2-7, with D possibly being TRBD1 (5 bases). The CDR3 has 13 amino acids. The germline gives CDR1 SGHKS, CDR2 YYEKEE (reference sequence). Trimming stripped 3 bases from V and 6 bases from J, with 13 bases between. CDR3 sequence: CASSSQGRSEQYF. As DNA, the CDR3 is TGTGCCAGCAGCTCGCAGGGTAGGAGCGAGCAGTACTTC.

The CDR3 nucleotides read TGTGCCAGCAGCTCCGGGACAGTCTATGGCTACACCTTC. It is translated as CASSSGTVYGYTF. The J gene is TRBJ1-2, the V gene TRBV7-3; TRBD1 agrees at 7 bases. CDR1 is SGHTA, CDR2 FQGTGA, per germline. V lost 4 bases to trimming and J lost 4 bases; unmatched junction nucleotides: 3. This CDR3 is built from 13 residues.